This note documents a single T cell receptor beta chain sequence. This clonotype was seen many times. Its antigen remains undetermined. One base away there is no much larger clone; base qualities are not given. Patients with ophthalmopathy had moderately to severely active disease, with a Clinical Activity Score of 3 or more, a NOSPECS grade of 4 or more, and a disease duration of less than 3 months. Patients were excluded if they had other autoimmune diseases, uncontrolled infections, pregnancy or lactation. Clinical symptoms, serum thyroxine, TRAb, thyroid ultrasound and orbital computed tomography were used for diagnosis. Ficoll-Paque density gradient centrifugation was used to isolate PBMCs from 10 ml of fresh peripheral blood. Total RNA was extracted with Trizol reagent and quality-checked on an Agilent 2100 Bioanalyzer. This sample is drawn from a study of Graves' ophthalmopathy and Graves' hyperthyroidism (dated by TCRdb to 2016 to 2019). Regarding the complete study: Peripheral blood was collected before any treatment was given, at the time of initial diagnosis. The study used signatures of the TCR beta repertoire to tell Graves' ophthalmopathy apart from Graves' hyperthyroidism and to predict which patients would progress to ophthalmopathy. In total, over 130 blood samples were TCR-sequenced: 43 ophthalmopathy, under 85 hyperthyroidism and some 17 hyperthyroidism-to-ophthalmopathy patients. To explore V-J signatures distinguishing ophthalmopathy from hyperthyroidism, a discovery set of under 110 patients (roughly 45 ophthalmopathy, some 57 stable hyperthyroidism) was enrolled. For independent validation, a separate cohort was made up of approximately 19 hyperthyroidism patients plus 17 patients who later progressed from hyperthyroidism to ophthalmopathy. In roughly 6 hyperthyroidism patients, T-cell repertoires of thyroid tissue and blood were compared. After sampling, hyperthyroidism patients received methimazole starting at 30 mg daily, and ophthalmopathy patients received high-dose intravenous methylprednisolone. For training and testing, the 100 or so patients in the discovery cohort were randomly divided in a 7:3 ratio.

Ends trimmed: V by 9 bases, J by 6 bases; bases unmatched to a gene: 11. Spanning cysteine to phenylalanine, the CDR3 consists of 14 amino acids. Only CDR3 DNA is held: 42 bases, read in frame from base 1. Results the study describes overall, beyond this receptor: No statistical method was used to set the sample size in advance, and the investigators knew which group each participant was assigned to. Most of the expanded thyroid clonotypes with a frequency above 0.001 were also detected in blood, and it was suggested that the thyroid immune response may be reflected by blood repertoires. In validation, the model predicted ophthalmopathy progression with nearly 71% sensitivity and approximately 72% specificity; 12 predicted patients were CT-confirmed with GO in a median of approximately 6.5 months. The 13-signature model separated ophthalmopathy from stable hyperthyroidism with roughly 89% sensitivity and less than 83% specificity in cross-validation, and 80%/75% in the test set.

For repertoire sequencing, the TCR beta CDR3 regions were amplified from RNA transcripts. A first-round RT-PCR used HTBI primers with the Qiagen OneStep RT-PCR kit, followed by a second-round multiplex PCR, size selection and purification. Sequencing of the libraries was carried out on an Illumina HiSeq2000 in paired-end mode with 100 bp reads. Per the original workflow: SOAPnuke was used for read processing, and reads with adapters, uncalled bases, a mean Phred below 15, or no exact constant-primer or identifier match were discarded. COPE v1.2.5 was used to merge high-quality paired reads. Unique nucleotide sequences were defined as clonotypes and aligned to IMGT TRB V, D and J references using MiTCR v1.1. The analysis was limited to V-J combinations with a frequency above 0.0001, which together covered 99% to 99.2% of repertoires. For each V-J combination, a TCR clonal expansion and chaos score was defined as the ratio of F50 clonal expansion to chaos observed in the TCRdist matrix. Features were reduced by Welch's t-statistics and random forest to approximately 13 V-J combinations, which fed a naive Bayes classifier. Thyroid-blood repertoire similarity was quantified with the Morisita-Horn index. In-frame beta chains were kept once TCRdb had trimmed the public reads at Q25 with fastp and called clones with MiXCR. Duplicate CDR3 protein sequences are folded into a single record with the most common DNA and genes. The V and J calls come from TCRdb's annotation, not from the publication. The sample data list under 250,000 distinct CDR3 sequences, and around 28% of these were observed just once. The top ten hold 9.1% of the sample.

The sequenced sample consisted of peripheral blood. Rearrangement joined TRBV12-3 or TRBV12-4 to TRBJ2-7; TRBD1 agrees with 10 junctional bases. This receptor was identified in a man aged 45-60 years with Graves' ophthalmopathy. Donor details come from another sample of the same person, matched by shared clones. The CDR3 protein is CASTRDRGSGEQYF. The nucleotide sequence is TGTGCCAGTACCCGGGACAGGGGATCGGGCGAGCAGTACTTC.